This TCR beta chain was identified in a study of OX40 agonist ivuxolimab in advanced cancers. Study summary: The patients got ivuxolimab, which is an agonistic anti-OX40 (CD134) antibody.

The timepoints at which blood was sampled were baseline, cycle 4 day 1, and cycle 7 day 1. Some clones are missing from TCRdb's copy, which holds only in-frame ones; the method was immunoSEQ multiplex PCR. The sample holds some 60,000 clones; 75% to 90% are singletons and the top ten take over 2%. This receptor was obtained from an adult with an advanced solid tumor such as melanoma, head and neck, liver or kidney cancer. The sample in question was CD4+ or CD8+ T cells sorted from blood, obtained in a trial of the OX40 agonist ivuxolimab.

CDR3 coding DNA: TGTGCCAGCGATCCGGGACAGGGCCACGAGCAGTACTTC. Amino acids: CASDPGQGHEQYF. The chain uses TRBV7-9 and TRBJ2-7; 9 bases are a match to TRBD1. J gave up 5 bases and V 8 bases, and 7 bases lay outside the gene matches. This CDR3 spans 13 amino acids. Germline CDR1 reads SEHNR; CDR2 reads FQNEAQ (reference sequence).